This T cell receptor beta chain was sequenced in a study of shared clonotypes between healthy human individuals. Study details: With ages of 18 to 49, the donors were two women and three men. Study-level points and caveats: Collection of samples was limited to blood; tissue repertoires likely differ.

A word on this clone: Its target is unknown.

Deep-level settings were used for running the assay. The material for each subset, its genomic DNA, was split evenly across several immunoSEQ plates. Produced via immunoSEQ multiplex PCR; TCRdb's table is partial and in-frame only. The sample consists of roughly 2.6 million clones, approximately 94% of them appearing once. CDR1 is SGHDN and CDR2 is FVKESK in the germline V gene. The V end was cut by 1 base, the J end by 1 base, with 12 bases between. The CDR3 extends over 16 amino acids. The sample consisted of naive CD4+ T cells sorted from blood. As for subset: CD45RA+ positively selected. The sequence came from a young man in good health. The chain uses TRBV14 and TRBJ2-3; D perhaps matches TRBD2 (5 bases). The CDR3 spells CASSQGMGVGTDTQYF. The CDR3 nucleotides are TGTGCCAGCAGCCAAGGGATGGGAGTAGGCACAGATACGCAGTATTTT.